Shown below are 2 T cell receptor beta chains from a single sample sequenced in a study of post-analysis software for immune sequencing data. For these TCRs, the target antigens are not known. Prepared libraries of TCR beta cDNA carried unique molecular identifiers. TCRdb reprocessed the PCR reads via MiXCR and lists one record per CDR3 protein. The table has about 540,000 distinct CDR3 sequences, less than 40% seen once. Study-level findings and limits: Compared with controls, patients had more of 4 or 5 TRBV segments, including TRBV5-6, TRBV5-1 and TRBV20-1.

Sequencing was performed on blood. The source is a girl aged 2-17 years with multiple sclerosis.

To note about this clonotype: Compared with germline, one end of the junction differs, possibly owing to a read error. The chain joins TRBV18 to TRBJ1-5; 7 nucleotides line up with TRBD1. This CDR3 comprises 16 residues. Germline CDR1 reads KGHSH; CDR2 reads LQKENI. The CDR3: CASSPPNRGGNQPRHF. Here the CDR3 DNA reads TGTGCCAGCTCACCTCCAAACAGGGGAGGAAATCAGCCCCGGCATTTT.

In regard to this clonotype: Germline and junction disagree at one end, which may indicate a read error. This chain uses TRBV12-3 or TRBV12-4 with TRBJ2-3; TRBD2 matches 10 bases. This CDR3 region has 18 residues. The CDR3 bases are TGTGCCAGCAGCCGCATCGGAATCACTAGCGGGGCGGGAGATGCGCAGTATTTT. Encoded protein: CASSRIGITSGAGDAQYF.